These 22 T cell receptor beta chains were all obtained from the same sample, sequenced in a study of graft-versus-host responses after intestinal transplantation. For these TCRs, the target antigens are not known. Some clones are missing from TCRdb's copy, which holds only in-frame ones; the method was immunoSEQ multiplex PCR. Here the sample spans about 100,000 clones, over 75% being singletons. The sequencing here drew on unstimulated CD4+ T cells sorted from spleen or lymph node cells, taken before transplant. The receptors derive from a human donor who was the organ donor for an intestinal transplant.

The chain employs TRBV11-2 and TRBJ2-7; 7 bases agree with TRBD1. Germline CDR1 is SGHAT and CDR2 is FQNNGV. This CDR3 contains 15 residues. V trimming: 5 bases; J trimming: 2 bases; junction bases outside the gene matches: 9. The CDR3 nucleotides read TGTGCCAGCAGCCTTGTGGGGACAGCTACCTACGAGCAGTACTTC. Amino acids: CASSLVGTATYEQYF.

The genes are TRBV6-6 and TRBJ2-7; the D is unclear. The CDR3 contains 14 residues. Trimming shortened V by 0 bases and J by 3 bases, and 9 bases separated the two germline ends. Germline V lookup: CDR1 MNHNY, CDR2 SVGAGI (reference sequence). CDR3 nucleotide sequence: TGTGCCAGCAGTTACTCGGGTTGGAGCTACGAGCAGTACTTC. Protein product: CASSYSGWSYEQYF.

The sample holds one count of this clone. The chain carries TRBV29-1 and TRBJ1-1; D is unclear. CDR1 and CDR2 from the germline V gene are SQVTM and ANQGSEA. V dropped 7 bases and J dropped 1 base, with 13 bases sitting between them. CDR3 length: 13 residues. The CDR3 region is CSATQTTNTEAFF. CDR3 sequence (DNA): TGCAGCGCGACGCAGACAACGAACACTGAAGCTTTCTTT.

The V and J genes are TRBV5-1 and TRBJ2-7; D may be TRBD1 (6 bases). This CDR3 is built from 16 residues. Trimming shortened V by 0 bases and J by 5 bases, and 18 bases separated the two germline ends. Germline V lookup: CDR1 SGHRS, CDR2 YFSETQ. The CDR3 spells CASSLEGGRGVNEQYF. The DNA for the CDR3 is TGCGCCAGCAGCTTGGAGGGCGGCAGGGGAGTCAACGAGCAGTACTTC.

The chain employs TRBV4-2 and TRBJ1-4, with a possible D match to TRBD1 (5 bases). Trimming left V 2 bases short and J 2 bases short, with 9 bases between. The CDR3 contains 15 residues. In germline, CDR1 is LGHNA, CDR2 YNFKEQ. CDR3 sequence reads: CASSQRGETNEKLFF. In DNA, the CDR3 is TGTGCCAGCAGCCAACGAGGGGAGACTAATGAAAAACTGTTTTTT.

The rearrangement links TRBV7-9 to TRBJ2-1, with D possibly TRBD1 on 6 matching bases. V lost 1 base, J lost 7 bases, and 17 bases lay in between. There are 16 residues in the CDR3. Germline CDR1 and CDR2: SEHNR and FQNEAQ (reference sequence). CDR3 sequence reads: CASSLEGGRLANEQFF. CDR3 bases: TGTGCCAGCAGCTTAGAAGGGGGACGCCTGGCGAATGAGCAGTTCTTC.

This clone was seen a single time. CDR3 bases: TGTGCCAGCAGCCCAGGGATAGGCACAGATACGCAGTATTTT. It is translated as CASSPGIGTDTQYF. This chain uses TRBV5-6 with TRBJ2-3, with TRBD1 as a possible D gene (5 bases). CDR3 length: 14 amino acids. In germline, CDR1 is SGHDT, CDR2 YYEEEE. V shed 4 bases and J shed 1 base, with 10 bases lying between them.

This chain connects TRBV6-1 to TRBJ2-7, with 10 positions matching TRBD2. This CDR3 comprises 12 residues. In germline, CDR1 is MNHNS, CDR2 SASEGT. V lost 11 bases and J lost 2; bases outside the gene matches: 3. CDR3 DNA: TGTGCCGCGAGCGGGGGGGCCTACGAGCAGTACTTC. This codes for CAASGGAYEQYF.

This sequence joins TRBV30 and TRBJ2-5, with D unclear. Judging by the DNA end, TRBJ2-7 fits better; the J call may be wrong. This CDR3 is 15 amino acids long. The germline CDR1 and CDR2 sequences are GTSNPN and SVGIG (reference sequence). The CDR3: CAWSVLGSDPSEQYF. CDR3 coding DNA: TGTGCCTGGAGTGTATTGGGTTCGGATCCCAGCGAGCAGTACTTC.

V gene TRBV18 combines with J gene TRBJ1-1; D not certain. CDR1 and CDR2 (germline): KGHSH, LQKENI. Trimming removed 6 bases from V and 4 bases from J, with 15 bases in between. This CDR3 is 14 amino acids long. The CDR3 region has the DNA TGTGCCAGCTCGTTCCGCTCGGACTTCACTGAAGCTTTCTTT. This sequence encodes CASSFRSDFTEAFF.

The rearrangement joins TRBV5-8 to TRBJ1-2; D possibly corresponds to TRBD1 (5 bases). In germline, CDR1 is SGHTS, CDR2 YDEGEE. The CDR3 has 16 residues. The V and J ends lost 5 bases and 8 bases respectively, with 25 bases between them. In DNA form, the CDR3 reads TGTGCCAGCAGACGACCCTTGACAGCATACTTACGGGGCTACACCTTC. This codes for CASRRPLTAYLRGYTF.

The rearrangement joins TRBV27 to TRBJ1-4, with 8 bases that match TRBD1. CDR1 is MNHEY and CDR2 is SMNVEV in the germline V gene (reference sequence). The V and J ends lost 5 bases and 4 bases, in that order; junction bases with no gene match: 6. There are 15 residues in the CDR3. The CDR3 here is CASSKRTGSNEKLFF. CDR3 DNA: TGTGCCAGCAGTAAAAGGACAGGGAGTAATGAAAAACTGTTTTTT. The full variable domain, with the rest looked up from reference TRBV27 and TRBJ1-4, is EAQVTQNPRYLITVTGKKLTVTCSQNMNHEYMSWYRQDPGLGLRQIYYSMNVEVTDKGDVPEGYKVSRKEKRNFPLILESPSPNQTSLYFCASSKRTGSNEKLFFGSGTQLSVL.

The chain couples TRBV30 to TRBJ1-2; no definite D call. The V gene's germline CDR1 is GTSNPN and CDR2 SVGIG (reference sequence). Trimming pared 0 bases from V and 2 bases from J, leaving 7 bases between. The CDR3 has 13 residues. CDR3 nucleotides: TGTGCCTGGAGTGTATCCGGGAACTATGGCTACACCTTC. This sequence encodes CAWSVSGNYGYTF.

In this sample, this clone turned up once. CDR3 nucleotide sequence: TGTGCCAGCAGCGTGGCGGGGGAGACGCAGTATTTT. Its protein is CASSVAGETQYF. This chain uses TRBV2 with TRBJ2-3, with TRBD2 matching over 7 bases. Germline lookup yields CDR1 SNHLY and CDR2 FYNNEI. CDR3 size: 12 residues. V shed 6 bases and J 9 bases; nucleotides not matched to a gene: 6.

The V call is TRBV5-1, the J call TRBJ2-7; TRBD2 agrees at 9 bases. The J segment lost 3 bases and the V segment lost 7 bases, leaving 11 bases of the junction unmatched. Germline-derived CDR1 and CDR2 are SGHRS and YFSETQ. This CDR3 is built from 15 residues. The CDR3 DNA is TGCGCCAGCGCAACGGCGGGGGGGCCCTTCTACGAGCAGTACTTC. Translated, it gives CASATAGGPFYEQYF.

The chain combines TRBV19 with TRBJ2-2, with D perhaps matching TRBD2 (6 bases). Germline CDR1 and CDR2: LNHDA and SQIVND (reference sequence). The V end lost 5 bases, the J end lost 2 bases, and 12 bases lay between the germline ends. The CDR3 runs 15 residues. This CDR3 is CASSPGLTNTGELFF. In nucleotides, the CDR3 is TGTGCCAGTAGTCCCGGACTAACCAACACCGGGGAGCTGTTTTTT.

In this sample, this clone turned up a few times. The rearrangement joins TRBV9 to TRBJ2-3; tentatively, D is TRBD1 or TRBD2 (6 bases each). This CDR3 is 15 amino acids long. Germline loops: CDR1 SGDLS, CDR2 YYNGEE. V lost 2 bases and J 3 bases, leaving 13 bases between the germline ends. The CDR3: CASSVRGAWTDTQYF. The CDR3 coding sequence is TGTGCCAGCAGCGTGAGGGGGGCTTGGACAGATACGCAGTATTTT.

The genes are TRBV5-4 and TRBJ2-5, with TRBD1 identical over 9 bases. V lost 4 bases and J lost 2; bases outside the gene matches: 6. This CDR3 spans 15 amino acids. Germline loops: CDR1 SGHNT, CDR2 YYREEE (reference sequence). DNA of the CDR3: TGTGCCAGCAGCCTGGGACAGGGTTATCAAGAGACCCAGTACTTC. The encoded protein is CASSLGQGYQETQYF.

This chain joins TRBV6-5 and TRBJ2-7; no definite D call. The CDR3 loop spans 13 amino acids. The germline V and J ends were trimmed by 5 bases and 2 bases, with 10 bases remaining between them. Germline values: CDR1 MNHEY, CDR2 SVGAGI. The CDR3 bases are TGTGCCAGCAGTCCCGACAAGGCCTACGAGCAGTACTTC. This sequence encodes CASSPDKAYEQYF.

This chain uses TRBV28 with TRBJ1-1; D not certain. Trimming removed 5 bases from V and 0 bases from J, with 4 bases in between. This CDR3 contains 12 residues. Germline V gives CDR1 MDHEN, CDR2 SYDVKM. CDR3 protein: CASSTMNTEAFF. CDR3 DNA: TGTGCCAGCAGTACTATGAACACTGAAGCTTTCTTT.

This clone was seen only once. The V and J genes are TRBV30 and TRBJ1-1; 7 bases are shared with TRBD1. Trimming at V came to 4 bases and at J to 8 bases, leaving 10 bases not matched to a gene. The germline V gene has CDR1 GTSNPN and CDR2 SVGIG (reference sequence). The CDR3 contains 13 residues. CDR3 region: CAWNGVTGYEAFF. Written as DNA, the CDR3 is TGTGCCTGGAATGGGGTGACAGGGTACGAAGCTTTCTTT.

This chain uses TRBV6-5 with TRBJ2-7; 12 bases map to TRBD1. This CDR3 has 15 amino acids. CDR1 and CDR2 (germline): MNHEY, SVGAGI. J lost 5 bases, V lost 9 bases, and 11 bases had no gene match. CDR3 sequence reads: CASKINRDRGHEQYF. In DNA form, the CDR3 reads TGTGCCAGTAAAATCAACCGGGACAGGGGGCACGAGCAGTACTTC.